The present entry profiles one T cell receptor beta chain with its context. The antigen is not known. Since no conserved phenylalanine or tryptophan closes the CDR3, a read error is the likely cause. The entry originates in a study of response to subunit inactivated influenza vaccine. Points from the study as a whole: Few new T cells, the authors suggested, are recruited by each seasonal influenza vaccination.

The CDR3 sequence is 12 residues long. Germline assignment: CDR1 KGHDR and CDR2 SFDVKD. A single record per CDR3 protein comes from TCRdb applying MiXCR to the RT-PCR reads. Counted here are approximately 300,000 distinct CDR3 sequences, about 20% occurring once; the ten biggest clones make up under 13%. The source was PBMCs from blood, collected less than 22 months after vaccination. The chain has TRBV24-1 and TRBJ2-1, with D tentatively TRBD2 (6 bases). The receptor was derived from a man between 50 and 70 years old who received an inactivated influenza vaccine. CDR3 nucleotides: TGTTCCCTGGGACTGATAAACAATGAGCAGTTCGTC. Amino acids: CSLGLINNEQFV.